These 11 T cell receptor beta chains came from one sample sequenced in a study of beta chain features in type 1 diabetes. Every bit of the isolated RNA underwent reverse transcription, so sequencing read expressed TCRB transcripts. Measured with immunoSEQ multiplex PCR; TCRdb has only the in-frame clones, and not every one. The sample shows about 240,000 clones, 25% to 30% of them seen only once. Sequences were obtained from central memory CD4+ T cells from blood. All receptors come from a man aged 25 to 45 in good health.

The rearrangement uses TRBV10-3 and TRBJ2-3; no definite D call. The CDR3 covers 16 residues. Germline V CDR1 and CDR2: ENHRY, SYGVKD. The V end lost 0 bases, the J end lost 0 bases, and 10 bases lay between the germline ends. The CDR3 DNA reads TGTGCCATCAGTGAGTCAGGGTTGCTAAGCACAGATACGCAGTATTTT. This translates into CAISESGLLSTDTQYF.

Notes on this clone: In the same sample, other DNA sequences code for this CDR3. V usage is TRBV30 and J usage is TRBJ2-7; perhaps TRBD1 as D (5 bases). V lost 0 bases and J 4 bases, leaving 7 bases between the germline ends. Germline CDR1 GTSNPN, CDR2 SVGIG (reference sequence). The CDR3 covers 12 residues. The CDR3 region is CAWSVSGYEQYF. CDR3 in DNA: TGTGCCTGGAGTGTATCAGGGTACGAGCAGTACTTC. Combining the CDR3 with reference TRBV30 and TRBJ2-7 gives the whole variable domain SQTIHQWPATLVQPVGSPLSLECTVEGTSNPNLYWYRQAAGRGLQLLFYSVGIGQISSEVPQNLSASRPQDRQFILSSKKLLLSDSGFYLCAWSVSGYEQYFGPGTRLTVT.

The table lists this clone with a few counts. The CDR3 is CAWSVQGLSSYEQYF. In DNA form, the CDR3 reads TGTGCCTGGAGTGTACAAGGACTATCCTCCTACGAGCAGTACTTC. The V gene is TRBV30, the J gene TRBJ2-7; D possibly corresponds to TRBD2 (6 bases). Trimming removed 0 bases from V and 0 bases from J, with 12 bases in between. The CDR3 contains 15 residues. Germline CDR1 GTSNPN, CDR2 SVGIG (reference sequence).

This clone appeared a few times. The V call is TRBV6-1, the J call TRBJ2-7; D is uncertain. Germline V gene data show CDR1 as MNHNS and CDR2 as SASEGT. V shed 5 bases and J shed 7 bases, with 12 bases lying between them. This CDR3 has 12 amino acids. In nucleotides, the CDR3 is TGTGCCAGCAGTTATCTTGGGATGGAGCAGTACTTC. It yields the protein CASSYLGMEQYF.

The J gene is TRBJ2-2, the V gene TRBV7-9, with 8 positions matching TRBD2. The V and J ends lost 4 bases and 6 bases, in that order; junction bases with no gene match: 7. Per germline, CDR1 SEHNR and CDR2 FQNEAQ (reference sequence). The CDR3 runs to 15 residues. As DNA, the CDR3 is TGTGCCAGCAGCTCCTCCGGGACTAGGTCCGGGGAGCTGTTTTTT. As protein: CASSSSGTRSGELFF.

The rearrangement uses TRBV9 and TRBJ1-3, with 9 bases identical to TRBD1. The V and J ends lost 3 bases and 2 bases, in that order; junction bases with no gene match: 3. Germline CDR1 SGDLS, CDR2 YYNGEE. The CDR3 has 15 residues. This chain's CDR3 is CASSGNRGPGNTIYF. CDR3 nucleotide sequence: TGTGCCAGCAGCGGCAACAGGGGGCCTGGAAACACCATATATTTT.

The table lists this clone with a few counts. The chain carries TRBV7-2 and TRBJ2-2; 8 bases align to TRBD2. V trimming: 5 bases; J trimming: 4 bases; junction bases outside the gene matches: 3. CDR1 and CDR2 (germline): SGHTA, FQGNSA. This CDR3 spans 14 amino acids. The CDR3 DNA sequence: TGTGCCAGCAGCGCAGCGGGAGTCACCGGGGAGCTGTTTTTT. The encoded protein is CASSAAGVTGELFF.

About this clone: The identical CDR3 is also encoded by other nucleotide sequences in the sample. V gene TRBV30 combines with J gene TRBJ2-3; D gene unclear. V was cut by 0 bases and J by 1 base, with 8 bases left in between. The CDR3 is 14 amino acids. CDR1 and CDR2 (germline): GTSNPN, SVGIG (reference sequence). CDR3 in amino acids: CAWSVRGGTDTQYF. CDR3 DNA sequence: TGTGCCTGGAGTGTACGCGGTGGCACAGATACGCAGTATTTT. Full variable domain (missing parts from reference TRBV30 and TRBJ2-3): SQTIHQWPATLVQPVGSPLSLECTVEGTSNPNLYWYRQAAGRGLQLLFYSVGIGQISSEVPQNLSASRPQDRQFILSSKKLLLSDSGFYLCAWSVRGGTDTQYFGPGTRLTVL.

The chain has TRBV5-4 and TRBJ2-7; D is undetermined. The CDR3 spans 13 residues. Trimming removed 1 base at V and 5 bases at J, with 10 bases between. Germline V gene lookup returns CDR1 SGHNT and CDR2 YYREEE (reference sequence). This chain's CDR3 is CASSLRGLHEQYF. The DNA for the CDR3 is TGTGCCAGCAGCTTGAGAGGCCTCCACGAGCAGTACTTC.

In this sample, this clone turned up many times. The chain is built from TRBV28 and TRBJ2-3; D is ambiguous. Trimming took off 4 bases at V and 5 bases at J, with 7 bases between the two ends. The CDR3 loop spans 12 amino acids. CDR1 and CDR2 (germline): MDHEN, SYDVKM. The CDR3 region has the DNA TGTGCCAGCAGTTCCACTTTAGATACGCAGTATTTT. Translating gives CASSSTLDTQYF.

The sample holds many counts of this clone. The chain is built from TRBV28 and TRBJ2-1; the D call may be TRBD1 or TRBD2 (5 bases each). Germline CDR1 and CDR2: MDHEN and SYDVKM. The V and J ends lost 2 bases and 4 bases respectively, with 9 bases between them. This CDR3 comprises 14 residues. CDR3 nucleotides: TGTGCCAGCAGTTTAGGGGGACGGTACAATGAGCAGTTCTTC. It yields the protein CASSLGGRYNEQFF.